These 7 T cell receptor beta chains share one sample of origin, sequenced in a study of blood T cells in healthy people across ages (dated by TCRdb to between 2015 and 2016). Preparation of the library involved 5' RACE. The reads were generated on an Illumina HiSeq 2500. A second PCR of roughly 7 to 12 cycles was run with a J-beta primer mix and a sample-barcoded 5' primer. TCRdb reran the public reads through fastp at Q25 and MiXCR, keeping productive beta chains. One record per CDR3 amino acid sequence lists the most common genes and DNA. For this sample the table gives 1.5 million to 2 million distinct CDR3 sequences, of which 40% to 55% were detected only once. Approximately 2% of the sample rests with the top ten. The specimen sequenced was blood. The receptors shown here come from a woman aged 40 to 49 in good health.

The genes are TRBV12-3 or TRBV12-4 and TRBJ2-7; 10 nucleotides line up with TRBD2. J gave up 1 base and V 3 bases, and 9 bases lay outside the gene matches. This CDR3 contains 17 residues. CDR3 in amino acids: CASSFSAGGSRSYEQYF. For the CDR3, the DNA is TGTGCCAGCAGTTTCTCAGCGGGGGGGTCCCGATCCTACGAGCAGTACTTC.

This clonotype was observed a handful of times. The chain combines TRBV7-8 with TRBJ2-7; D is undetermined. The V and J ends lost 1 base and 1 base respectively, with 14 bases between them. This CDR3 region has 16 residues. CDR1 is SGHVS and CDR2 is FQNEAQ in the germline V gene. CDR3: CASSLVGSELSYEQYF. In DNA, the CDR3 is TGTGCCAGCAGCTTAGTGGGCAGCGAACTTTCCTACGAGCAGTACTTC.

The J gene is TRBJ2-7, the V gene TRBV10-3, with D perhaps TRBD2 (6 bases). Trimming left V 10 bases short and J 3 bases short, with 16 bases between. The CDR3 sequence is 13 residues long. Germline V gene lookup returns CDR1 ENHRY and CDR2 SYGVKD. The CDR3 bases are TGTGCCACCGCGCGGGGCGAAGACTACGAGCAGTACTTC. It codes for CATARGEDYEQYF.

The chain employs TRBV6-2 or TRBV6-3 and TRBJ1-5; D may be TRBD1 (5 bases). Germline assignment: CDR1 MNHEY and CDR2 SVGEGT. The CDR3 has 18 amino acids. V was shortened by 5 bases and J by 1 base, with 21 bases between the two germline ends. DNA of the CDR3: TGTGCCAGCAGTCTCACCGGGACCCAAGCCCGGAGCAATCAGCCCCAGCATTTT. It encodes CASSLTGTQARSNQPQHF.

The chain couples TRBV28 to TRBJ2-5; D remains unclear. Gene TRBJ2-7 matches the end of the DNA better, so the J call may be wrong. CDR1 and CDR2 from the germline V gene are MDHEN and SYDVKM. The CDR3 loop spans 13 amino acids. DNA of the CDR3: TGTGCCAGCAGTTTGTCTCTAGTGAGCGAGCAGTACTTC. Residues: CASSLSLVSEQYF.

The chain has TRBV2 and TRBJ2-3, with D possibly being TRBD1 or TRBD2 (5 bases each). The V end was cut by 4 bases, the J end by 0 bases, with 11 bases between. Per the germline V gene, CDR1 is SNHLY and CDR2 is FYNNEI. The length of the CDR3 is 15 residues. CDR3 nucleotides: TGTGCCAGCAGTGTTGACAGCGGCAGCACAGATACGCAGTATTTT. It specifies CASSVDSGSTDTQYF.

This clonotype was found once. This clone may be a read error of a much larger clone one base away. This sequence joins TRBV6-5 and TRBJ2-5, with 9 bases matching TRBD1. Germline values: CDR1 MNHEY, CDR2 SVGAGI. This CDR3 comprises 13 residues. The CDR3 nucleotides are TGTGCCGGCAGTGGGACAGGGAAGGAGACCCAGTACTTC. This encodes CAGSGTGKETQYF.